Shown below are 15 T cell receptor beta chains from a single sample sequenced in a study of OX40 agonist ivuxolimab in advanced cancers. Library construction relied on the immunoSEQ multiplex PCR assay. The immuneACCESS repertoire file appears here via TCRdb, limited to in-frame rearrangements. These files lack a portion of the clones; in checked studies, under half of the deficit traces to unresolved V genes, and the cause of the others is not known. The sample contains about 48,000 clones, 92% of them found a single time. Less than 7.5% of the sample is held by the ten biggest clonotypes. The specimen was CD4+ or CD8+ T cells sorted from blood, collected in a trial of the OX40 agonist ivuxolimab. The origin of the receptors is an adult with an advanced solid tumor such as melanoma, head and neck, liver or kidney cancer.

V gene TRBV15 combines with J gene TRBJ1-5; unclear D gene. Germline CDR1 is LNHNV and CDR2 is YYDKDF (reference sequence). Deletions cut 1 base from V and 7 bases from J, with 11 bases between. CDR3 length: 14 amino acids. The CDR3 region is CATSRVRAGQPQHF. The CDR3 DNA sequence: TGTGCCACCAGCAGAGTAAGGGCGGGGCAGCCCCAGCATTTT.

The CDR3 sequence: CATRTEGYGYTF. CDR3 DNA: TGTGCCACCAGGACCGAGGGCTATGGCTACACCTTC. This sequence joins TRBV15 and TRBJ1-2, with D unclear. CDR3 length: 12 residues. Per the germline V gene, CDR1 is LNHNV and CDR2 is YYDKDF (reference sequence). Trimming shortened V by 6 bases and J by 4 bases, and 9 bases separated the two germline ends.

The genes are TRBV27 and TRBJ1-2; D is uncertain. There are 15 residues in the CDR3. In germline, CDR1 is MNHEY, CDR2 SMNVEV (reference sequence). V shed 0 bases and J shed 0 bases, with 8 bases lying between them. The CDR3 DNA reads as TGTGCCAGCAGTTTATCGATTCGGTCTAACTATGGCTACACCTTC. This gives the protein CASSLSIRSNYGYTF.

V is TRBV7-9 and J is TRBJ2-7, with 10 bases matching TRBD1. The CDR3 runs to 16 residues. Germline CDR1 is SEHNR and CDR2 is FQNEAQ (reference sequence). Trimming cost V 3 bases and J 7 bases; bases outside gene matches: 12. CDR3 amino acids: CASSFNPDRGPGEQYF. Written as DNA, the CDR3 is TGTGCCAGCAGCTTTAATCCAGACAGGGGGCCGGGGGAGCAGTACTTC.

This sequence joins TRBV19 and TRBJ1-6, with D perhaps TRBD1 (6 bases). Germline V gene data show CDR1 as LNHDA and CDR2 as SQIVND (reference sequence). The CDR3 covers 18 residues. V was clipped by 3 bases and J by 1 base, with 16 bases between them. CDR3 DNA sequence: TGTGCCAGTAGTATTACGTTGGGGGGCGATTCCTATAATTCACCCCTCCACTTT. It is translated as CASSITLGGDSYNSPLHF.

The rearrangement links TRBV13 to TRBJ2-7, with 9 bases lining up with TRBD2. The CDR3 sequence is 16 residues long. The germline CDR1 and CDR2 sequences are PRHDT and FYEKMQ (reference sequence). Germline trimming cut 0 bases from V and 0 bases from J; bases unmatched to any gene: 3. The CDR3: CASSLGLAGSSYEQYF. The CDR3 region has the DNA TGTGCCAGCAGCTTAGGACTAGCGGGCTCCTCCTACGAGCAGTACTTC.

The CDR3 DNA is TGTGCCAGCAGTTACACCCTAACAAGTGTAGAGACCCAGTACTTC. It specifies CASSYTLTSVETQYF. The J gene is TRBJ2-5, the V gene TRBV6-5, with D hard to call. The CDR3 totals 15 residues. CDR1 and CDR2 from the germline V gene are MNHEY and SVGAGI. V lost 2 bases and J 4 bases, leaving 14 bases between the germline ends.

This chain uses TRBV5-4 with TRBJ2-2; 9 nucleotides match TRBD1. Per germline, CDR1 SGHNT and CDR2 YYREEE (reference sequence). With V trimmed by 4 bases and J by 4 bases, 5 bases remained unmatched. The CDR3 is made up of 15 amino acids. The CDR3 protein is CASSPGQGTTGELFF. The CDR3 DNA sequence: TGTGCCAGCAGCCCCGGACAGGGGACCACCGGGGAGCTGTTTTTT.

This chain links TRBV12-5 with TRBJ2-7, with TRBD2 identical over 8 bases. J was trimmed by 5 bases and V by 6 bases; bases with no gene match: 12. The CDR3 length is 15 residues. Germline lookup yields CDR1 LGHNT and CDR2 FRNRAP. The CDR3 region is CASGLSGGQGNEQYF. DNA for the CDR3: TGTGCTAGTGGCCTAAGCGGGGGCCAAGGCAACGAGCAGTACTTC. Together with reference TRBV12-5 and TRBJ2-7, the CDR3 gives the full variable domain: DARVTQTPRHKVTEMGQEVTMRCQPILGHNTVFWYRQTMMQGLELLAYFRNRAPLDDSGMPKDRFSAEMPDATLATLKIQPSEPRDSAVYFCASGLSGGQGNEQYFGPGTRLTVT.

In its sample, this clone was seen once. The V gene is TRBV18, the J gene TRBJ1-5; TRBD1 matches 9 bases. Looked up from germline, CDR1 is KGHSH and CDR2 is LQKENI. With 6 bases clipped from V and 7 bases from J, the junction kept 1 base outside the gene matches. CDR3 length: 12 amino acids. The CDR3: CASSGQGQPQHF. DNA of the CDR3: TGTGCCAGCTCGGGACAGGGCCAGCCCCAGCATTTT.

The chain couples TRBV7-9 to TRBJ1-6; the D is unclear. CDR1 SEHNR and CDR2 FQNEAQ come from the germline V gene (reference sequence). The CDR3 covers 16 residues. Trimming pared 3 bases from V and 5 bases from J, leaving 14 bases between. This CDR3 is CASSLEMGSHNSPLHF. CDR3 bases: TGTGCCAGCAGCTTGGAGATGGGGAGTCATAATTCACCCCTCCACTTT.

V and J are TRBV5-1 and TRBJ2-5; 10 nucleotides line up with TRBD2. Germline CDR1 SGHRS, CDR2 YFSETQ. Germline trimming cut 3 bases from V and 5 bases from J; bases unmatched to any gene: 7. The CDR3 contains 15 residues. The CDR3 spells CASSSPLAGDETQYF. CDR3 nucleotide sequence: TGCGCCAGCAGCTCCCCCCTAGCGGGGGATGAGACCCAGTACTTC.

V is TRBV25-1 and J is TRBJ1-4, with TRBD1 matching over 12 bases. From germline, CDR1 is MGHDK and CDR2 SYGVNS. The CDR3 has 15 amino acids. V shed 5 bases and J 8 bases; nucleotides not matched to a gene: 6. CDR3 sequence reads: CASSTRDRGQEKLFF. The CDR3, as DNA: TGTGCCAGCAGTACCCGGGACAGGGGGCAAGAAAAACTGTTTTTT. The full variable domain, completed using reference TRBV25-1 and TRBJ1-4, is EADIYQTPRYLVIGTGKKITLECSQTMGHDKMYWYQQDPGMELHLIHYSYGVNSTEKGDLSSESTVSRIRTEHFPLTLESARPSHTSQYLCASSTRDRGQEKLFFGSGTQLSVL.

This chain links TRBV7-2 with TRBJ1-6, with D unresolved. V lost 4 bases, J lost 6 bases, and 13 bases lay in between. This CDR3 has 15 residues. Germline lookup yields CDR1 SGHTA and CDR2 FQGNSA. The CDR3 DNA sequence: TGTGCCAGCAGCTCACGGGGAGAGATTAATTCACCCCTCCACTTT. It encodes CASSSRGEINSPLHF.

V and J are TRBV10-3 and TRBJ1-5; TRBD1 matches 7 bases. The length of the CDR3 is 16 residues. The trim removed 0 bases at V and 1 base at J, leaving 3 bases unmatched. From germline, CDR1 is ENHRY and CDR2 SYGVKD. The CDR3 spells CAISESSTGSNQPQHF. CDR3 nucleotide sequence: TGTGCCATCAGTGAGTCTTCGACAGGGAGCAATCAGCCCCAGCATTTT.